This T cell receptor (beta chain) is from a study of blood T cell repertoires in COVID-19. On the study more broadly: T cells, B-cell-depleted T cells, or PBMCs provided the cDNA or gDNA that served as material.

The CDR3 consists of 13 residues. V gave up 6 bases and J gave up 2 bases, with 9 bases separating them. Looked up from germline, CDR1 is LGHNT and CDR2 is FRNRAP. While infection was still active, Seattle patients were enrolled and then followed longitudinally. Sequenced by immunoSEQ multiplex PCR; TCRdb stores in-frame clones only, minus some. The sample holds around 60,000 clones, roughly 84% seen once. The chain links TRBV12-5 to TRBJ2-3; D might be TRBD1 (5 bases). The receptor was derived from a man in his sixties with COVID-19, enrolled during active disease. The specimen was peripheral blood. CDR3 in DNA: TGTGCTAGTGGCCAGGGTCCCACAGATACGCAGTATTTT. Translation gives CASGQGPTDTQYF.